This T cell receptor beta chain originates from a study of cytomegalovirus exposure and HLA in healthy donors. The study ran its PCR with 60 Vbeta and 13 Jbeta primers. Assay used: immunoSEQ multiplex PCR; TCRdb lists only in-frame clones, some missing. The sample has 150,000 to 250,000 clones, around 74% seen once. V lost 5 bases to trimming and J lost 0 bases, with 12 bases between them. The CDR3 consists of 16 residues. CDR1 is SGHRS, CDR2 YFSETQ, per germline. The sequence was collected from a girl under 18 in good health and CMV-seropositive. Sequencing was carried out using PBMCs. V is TRBV5-1 and J is TRBJ1-6, with TRBD1 as a possible D gene (6 bases). The CDR3 sequence is CASSTRDNSYNSPLHF. CDR3 DNA sequence: TGCGCCAGCAGTACCCGGGACAACTCCTATAATTCACCCCTCCACTTT.